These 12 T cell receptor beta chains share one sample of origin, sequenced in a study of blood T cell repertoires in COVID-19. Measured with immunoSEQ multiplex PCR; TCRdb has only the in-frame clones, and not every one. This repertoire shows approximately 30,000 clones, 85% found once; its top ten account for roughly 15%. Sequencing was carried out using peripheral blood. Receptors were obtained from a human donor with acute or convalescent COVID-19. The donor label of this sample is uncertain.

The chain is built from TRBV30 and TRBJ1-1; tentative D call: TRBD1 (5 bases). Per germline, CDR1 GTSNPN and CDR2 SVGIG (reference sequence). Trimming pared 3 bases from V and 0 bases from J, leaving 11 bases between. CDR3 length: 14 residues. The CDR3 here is CAWRRQLLNTEAFF. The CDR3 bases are TGTGCCTGGAGAAGACAGCTCCTGAACACTGAAGCTTTCTTT.

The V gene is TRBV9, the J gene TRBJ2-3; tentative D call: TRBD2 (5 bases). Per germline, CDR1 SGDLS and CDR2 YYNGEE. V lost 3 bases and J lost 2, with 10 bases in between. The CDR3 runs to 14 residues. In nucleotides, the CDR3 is TGTGCCAGCAGCGCCGGACTCCTCACAGATACGCAGTATTTT. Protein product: CASSAGLLTDTQYF.

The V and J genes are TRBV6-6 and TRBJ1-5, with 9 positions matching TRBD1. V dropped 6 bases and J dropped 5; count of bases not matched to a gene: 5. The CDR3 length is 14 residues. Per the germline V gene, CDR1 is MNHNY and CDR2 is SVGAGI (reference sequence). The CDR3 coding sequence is TGTGCCAGCAGAATAGACAGGGGGGATCAGCCCCAGCATTTT. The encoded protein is CASRIDRGDQPQHF.

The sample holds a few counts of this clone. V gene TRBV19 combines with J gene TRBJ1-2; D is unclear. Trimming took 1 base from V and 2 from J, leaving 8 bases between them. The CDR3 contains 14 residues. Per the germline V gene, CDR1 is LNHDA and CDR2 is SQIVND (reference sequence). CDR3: CASSIGNRNYGYTF. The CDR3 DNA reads TGTGCCAGTAGTATAGGCAACAGAAACTATGGCTACACCTTC.

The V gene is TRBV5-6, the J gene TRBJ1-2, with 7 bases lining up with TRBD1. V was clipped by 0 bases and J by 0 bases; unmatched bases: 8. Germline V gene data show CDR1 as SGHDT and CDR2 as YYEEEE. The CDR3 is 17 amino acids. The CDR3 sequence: CASSLGRQGGSNYGYTF. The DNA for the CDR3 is TGTGCCAGCAGCTTGGGGAGACAGGGAGGCTCTAACTATGGCTACACCTTC.

The CDR3 bases are TGTGCCACCACGACTAGCGGGACGGCAAATGAGCAGTTCTTC. Translating gives CATTTSGTANEQFF. The J gene is TRBJ2-1, the V gene TRBV30, with TRBD2 matching over 11 bases. The CDR3 has 14 amino acids. The ends lost 8 bases at V and 7 bases at J; junction bases unmatched: 10. Germline lookup yields CDR1 GTSNPN and CDR2 SVGIG (reference sequence).

The CDR3 loop is CSHRGDTGELFF. The CDR3 DNA is TGCAGCCACAGGGGAGACACCGGGGAGCTGTTTTTT. The chain links TRBV29-1 to TRBJ2-2, with TRBD1 matching 7 bases. The trim removed 8 bases at V and 3 bases at J, leaving 3 bases unmatched. CDR3 length: 12 residues. Germline lookup yields CDR1 SQVTM and CDR2 ANQGSEA.

For the CDR3, the DNA is TGTGCCAGTTACGCATCTAGCGGGGGGGCCACCGGGGAGCTGTTTTTT. Translating it yields CASYASSGGATGELFF. The chain joins TRBV2 to TRBJ2-2; 12 bases line up with TRBD2. CDR3 size: 16 residues. V was clipped by 9 bases and J by 4 bases; unmatched bases: 9. The germline gives CDR1 SNHLY, CDR2 FYNNEI.

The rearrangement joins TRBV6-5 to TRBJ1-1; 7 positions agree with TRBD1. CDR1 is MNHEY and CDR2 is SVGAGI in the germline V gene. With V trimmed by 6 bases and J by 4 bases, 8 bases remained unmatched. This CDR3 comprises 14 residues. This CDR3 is CASRRRQGSTEAFF. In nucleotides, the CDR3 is TGTGCCAGCAGACGCCGACAGGGTAGCACTGAAGCTTTCTTT.

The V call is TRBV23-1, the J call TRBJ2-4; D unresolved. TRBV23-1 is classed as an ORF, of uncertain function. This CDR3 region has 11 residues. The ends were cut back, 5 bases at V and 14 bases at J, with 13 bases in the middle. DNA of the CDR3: TGCGCCAGCAGTTCGACAACCCCCAAGTACTTC. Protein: CASSSTTPKYF.

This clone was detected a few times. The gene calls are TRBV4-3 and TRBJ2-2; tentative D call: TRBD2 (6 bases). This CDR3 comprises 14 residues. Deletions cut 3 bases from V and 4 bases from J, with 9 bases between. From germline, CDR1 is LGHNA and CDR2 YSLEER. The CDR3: CASSHPRGTGELFF. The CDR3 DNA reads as TGCGCCAGCAGCCATCCGCGGGGCACCGGGGAGCTGTTTTTT.

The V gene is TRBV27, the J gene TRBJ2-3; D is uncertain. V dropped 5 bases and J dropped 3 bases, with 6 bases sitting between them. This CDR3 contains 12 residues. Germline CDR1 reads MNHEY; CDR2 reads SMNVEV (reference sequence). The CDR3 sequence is CASSKRTDTQYF. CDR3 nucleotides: TGTGCCAGCAGTAAGAGGACAGATACGCAGTATTTT.